This TCR beta chain was recorded in a study of shared clonotypes between healthy human individuals. This clone has just one count. Naive CD8 cells lacked CD45RO and underwent positive selection for CCR7, leaving out terminally differentiated effector memory CD45RA+ cells. Adult Caucasians living in Nashville, Tennessee made up all of the donors. Profiling relied on immunoSEQ multiplex PCR, and the TCRdb table lists in-frame clones only, not all of them. The sample contains about 1.9 million clones, 80% to 95% of which appear only once. Germline loops: CDR1 LGHNA, CDR2 YNFKEQ. V was shortened by 0 bases and J by 5 bases, with 16 bases between the two germline ends. The CDR3 loop spans 16 amino acids.

The chain uses TRBV4-2 and TRBJ2-5; D uncertain. Sequenced material: naive CD8+ T cells from PBMCs. This receptor was obtained from a man between 18 and 35 years old in good health. Some clones in this sample may be carry-over from other donors' samples. The CDR3 region is CASSQEVGWGRETQYF. The CDR3 DNA reads as TGTGCCAGCAGCCAAGAGGTTGGGTGGGGTCGGGAGACCCAGTACTTC.